Sequencing of this T cell receptor (beta chain) was carried out in a study of control samples from healthy donors and cancer patients. Looked up from germline, CDR1 is MNHEY and CDR2 is SMNVEV (reference sequence). Trimming left V 1 base short and J 6 bases short, with 10 bases between. The CDR3 length is 15 residues. Here immunoSEQ multiplex PCR was the method, and the copy in TCRdb shows in-frame clones only, minus some. Of over 110,000 clones detected, roughly 90% appear once; the ten largest clones hold around 11%. The chain recombines TRBV27 with TRBJ1-6; D not resolved. The clonotype comes from a man aged 30 to 39 in good health. The sample comprised blood. Here the CDR3 reads CASSLYSPPNSPLHF. The CDR3 DNA sequence: TGTGCCAGCAGTTTATATAGCCCTCCTAATTCACCCCTCCACTTT.